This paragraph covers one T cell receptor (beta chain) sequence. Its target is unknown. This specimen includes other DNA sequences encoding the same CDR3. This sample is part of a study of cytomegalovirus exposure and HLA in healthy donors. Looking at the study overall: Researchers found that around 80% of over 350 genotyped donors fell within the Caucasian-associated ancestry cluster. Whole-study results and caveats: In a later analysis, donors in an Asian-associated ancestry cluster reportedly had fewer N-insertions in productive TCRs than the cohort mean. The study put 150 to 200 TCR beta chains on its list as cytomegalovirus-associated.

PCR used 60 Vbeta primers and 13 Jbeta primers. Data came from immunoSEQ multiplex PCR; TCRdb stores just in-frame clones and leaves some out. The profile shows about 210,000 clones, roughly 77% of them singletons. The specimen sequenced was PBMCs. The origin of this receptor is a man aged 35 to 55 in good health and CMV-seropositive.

CDR3 sequence reads: CASSLGTGGRNTGELFF. The CDR3 DNA sequence: TGTGCCAGCAGCCTCGGGACAGGGGGAAGGAACACCGGGGAGCTGTTTTTT. The V call is TRBV7-9, the J call TRBJ2-2; TRBD1 aligns across 11 bases. Losses at the gene ends were 5 bases for V and 1 base for J; bases not matched to a gene: 6. The CDR3 extends over 17 amino acids. The germline V gene encodes CDR1 SEHNR and CDR2 FQNEAQ (reference sequence).